This entry concerns a single T cell receptor beta chain. The antigen is undetermined. The CDR3 runs 15 residues. The sample is drawn from a study of monozygotic twins with inflammatory bowel disease. Study-wide results and caveats: Nothing supported a single strong signal or clonotype that was associated with IBD.

TCRdb re-called the 5' RACE reads; every CDR3 protein appears as one record, without DNA. This sample's table reports over 350,000 distinct CDR3 sequences. Sequences were obtained from blood. This TCR came from a human donor with ulcerative colitis or Crohn's disease, or a healthy co-twin of an affected twin (not recorded which). The chain combines TRBV12-3 or TRBV12-4 with TRBJ1-5. CDR3 loop: CASTFQSNSNQPQHF.